One and the same sample provided the 27 T cell receptor beta chains below, sequenced in a study of T cell responses to AZD1222 COVID-19 vaccine. TCRdb's table, derived via immunoSEQ multiplex PCR, lists solely in-frame clones and lacks some. The table includes tens of thousands of clones, 65% to 85% detected once. This sample comprised peripheral blood, obtained on day 0 of MenACWY control vaccination. The receptor source for this set is an adult in good health.

Here the CDR3 DNA reads TGCGCCAGCAGCTTGGATGGACAGGGGCCTGAAAAACTGTTTTTT. It is translated as CASSLDGQGPEKLFF. The chain is built from TRBV5-1 and TRBJ1-4; the match to TRBD1 covers 9 bases. This CDR3 comprises 15 residues. Trimming cost V 0 bases and J 7 bases; bases outside gene matches: 4. Per germline, CDR1 SGHRS and CDR2 YFSETQ.

The V gene is TRBV28, the J gene TRBJ1-1; possibly TRBD1 for D (6 bases). The V gene lost 6 bases and the J gene lost 7 bases, with 12 bases spanning the gap. The CDR3 totals 12 residues. Per germline, CDR1 MDHEN and CDR2 SYDVKM. CDR3 nucleotide sequence: TGTGCCAGCAGCCTAGGACAGTTTGAAGCTTTCTTT. Translating gives CASSLGQFEAFF.

This clone was recorded once. The gene calls are TRBV2 and TRBJ1-5; D remains ambiguous. The V and J ends lost 6 bases and 1 base respectively, with 4 bases between them. Germline assignment: CDR1 SNHLY and CDR2 FYNNEI. CDR3 size: 12 residues. CDR3 sequence reads: CASSLSNQPQHF. CDR3 sequence (DNA): TGTGCCAGCAGCTTAAGCAATCAGCCCCAGCATTTT.

CDR3 residues: CASSLEDRRPYGYTF. In DNA, the CDR3 is TGTGCCAGCAGCTTGGAGGACAGGCGTCCCTATGGCTACACCTTC. The V and J genes are TRBV5-4 and TRBJ1-2; 7 nucleotides match TRBD1. V was pared by 0 bases and J by 4 bases, with 6 bases of the junction left unmatched. CDR1 is SGHNT, CDR2 YYREEE, per germline (reference sequence). The CDR3 runs 15 residues.

This clone was observed once. V usage is TRBV6-5 and J usage is TRBJ2-3; D might be TRBD1 (6 bases). CDR3 length: 14 residues. Germline CDR1 and CDR2: MNHEY and SVGAGI. The V end was cut by 7 bases, the J end by 1 base, with 12 bases between. CDR3 region: CASMGQWGTDTQYF. Here the CDR3 DNA reads TGTGCCAGCATGGGACAATGGGGCACAGATACGCAGTATTTT.

J is TRBJ1-5 and V is TRBV3-1 (or the pseudogene TRBV3-2); D possibly corresponds to TRBD1 (6 bases). V was shortened by 1 base and J by 4 bases, with 11 bases between the two germline ends. CDR1 and CDR2 (germline): LGHDT, YNNKEL (reference sequence). The CDR3 length is 15 residues. DNA of the CDR3: TGTGCCAGCAGCCAAGGGACAGCAGTTAATCAGCCCCAGCATTTT. Encoded protein: CASSQGTAVNQPQHF.

V usage is TRBV6-2 or TRBV6-3 and J usage is TRBJ1-1; D is possibly TRBD1 (6 bases). The CDR3 covers 16 residues. Deletions cut 1 base from V and 0 bases from J, with 12 bases between. Germline CDR1 and CDR2: MNHEY and SVGEGT. The CDR3 DNA reads as TGTGCCAGCAGTTACTTCCAGGGGCGCATGAACACTGAAGCTTTCTTT. It is translated as CASSYFQGRMNTEAFF.

The chain carries TRBV18 and TRBJ1-5; D ambiguous. The V gene's germline CDR1 is KGHSH and CDR2 LQKENI. This CDR3 has 15 amino acids. Trimming removed 3 bases from V and 0 bases from J, with 9 bases in between. This CDR3 is CASSPTQNSNQPQHF. The CDR3 DNA is TGTGCCAGCTCACCGACACAAAATAGCAATCAGCCCCAGCATTTT.

This clone was counted between two and nine times. The rearrangement links TRBV5-1 to TRBJ2-2, with 8 positions matching TRBD1. The CDR3 has 15 residues. The V segment lost 4 bases and the J segment 6 bases; nucleotides outside the gene matches: 8. CDR1 and CDR2 from the germline V gene are SGHRS and YFSETQ. The DNA for the CDR3 is TGCGCCAGCAGCCCCGCCGGGACAGGCCCCGGGGAGCTGTTTTTT. Its protein is CASSPAGTGPGELFF.

This clone was detected only once. V and J are TRBV27 and TRBJ2-1, with 12 positions matching TRBD2. This CDR3 is built from 16 residues. The ends lost 5 bases at V and 6 bases at J; junction bases unmatched: 8. Germline V CDR1 and CDR2: MNHEY, SMNVEV (reference sequence). CDR3 nucleotides: TGTGCCAGCAGTATCCTGACTAGCGGGAGAGCCAATGAGCAGTTCTTC. This sequence encodes CASSILTSGRANEQFF.

The genes are TRBV20-1 and TRBJ2-1; 12 bases match TRBD2. Germline lookup yields CDR1 DFQATT and CDR2 SNEGSKA (reference sequence). The CDR3 sequence is 15 residues long. The V gene end was trimmed by 3 bases and the J gene end by 7 bases; junction bases not matched to a gene: 7. The CDR3 loop reads CSASPLAGGRNEQFF. The CDR3 DNA is TGCAGTGCTAGTCCTCTAGCGGGAGGGAGAAATGAGCAGTTCTTC.

This chain joins TRBV27 and TRBJ2-1; D unclear. Trimming took off 6 bases at V and 4 bases at J, with 19 bases between the two ends. CDR3 length: 16 residues. Germline CDR1 MNHEY, CDR2 SMNVEV (reference sequence). The CDR3 region is CASSYNTKGVYNEQFF. The CDR3 DNA reads as TGTGCCAGCAGCTATAACACAAAGGGTGTTTACAATGAGCAGTTCTTC.

This chain links TRBV14 with TRBJ1-1; D gene uncertain. The germline V and J ends were trimmed by 0 bases and 8 bases, with 19 bases remaining between them. CDR3 size: 16 residues. Germline CDR1 SGHDN, CDR2 FVKESK. The CDR3 nucleotides are TGTGCCAGCAGCCAAGATGTTATGACCCTGGGCTCCGAAGCTTTCTTT. It translates to CASSQDVMTLGSEAFF. Full variable domain (remainder filled in from reference TRBV14 and TRBJ1-1): EAGVTQFPSHSVIEKGQTVTLRCDPISGHDNLYWYRRVMGKEIKFLLHFVKESKQDESGMPNNRFLAERTGGTYSTLKVQPAELEDSGVYFCASSQDVMTLGSEAFFGQGTRLTVV.

The chain is built from TRBV24-1 and TRBJ2-2, with 7 bases fitting TRBD1. CDR1 and CDR2 from the germline V gene are KGHDR and SFDVKD. CDR3 length equals 14 residues. Trimming cost V 5 bases and J 4 bases; bases outside gene matches: 3. The CDR3 loop reads CATSGQGRTGELFF. CDR3 bases: TGTGCCACCAGTGGACAGGGCCGCACCGGGGAGCTGTTTTTT.

The chain is built from TRBV5-4 and TRBJ1-1; no reliable D call. V dropped 0 bases and J dropped 5 bases, with 8 bases sitting between them. CDR3 length: 13 amino acids. Germline CDR1 SGHNT, CDR2 YYREEE (reference sequence). Here the CDR3 reads CASSLDSLTEAFF. CDR3 sequence (DNA): TGTGCCAGCAGCTTGGACTCTCTTACTGAAGCTTTCTTT.

This clone is categorized as medium-sized (0.01 to 0.1%). This chain links TRBV7-8 with TRBJ1-1; D possibly corresponds to TRBD1 (5 bases). The germline gives CDR1 SGHVS, CDR2 FQNEAQ. V was shortened by 5 bases and J by 6 bases, with 13 bases between the two germline ends. CDR3 length: 13 residues. This chain's CDR3 is CASSTPGGAEAFF. The DNA of the CDR3 is TGTGCCAGCAGCACCCCTGGGGGGGCTGAAGCTTTCTTT.

The chain joins TRBV28 to TRBJ2-5, with D perhaps TRBD2 (5 bases). Looked up from germline, CDR1 is MDHEN and CDR2 is SYDVKM. CDR3 length: 15 residues. Trimming left V 3 bases short and J 2 bases short, with 13 bases between. CDR3 DNA sequence: TGTGCCAGCAGTTTGGGAGAGCTGGGGCAAGAGACCCAGTACTTC. Its translation is CASSLGELGQETQYF. The entire variable domain, with the rest obtained from reference TRBV28 and TRBJ2-5, is as follows: DVKVTQSSRYLVKRTGEKVFLECVQDMDHENMFWYRQDPGLGLRLIYFSYDVKMKEKGDIPEGYSVSREKKERFSLILESASTNQTSMYLCASSLGELGQETQYFGPGTRLLVL.

This clone was observed at least ten times. The chain carries TRBV28 and TRBJ2-2; D ambiguous. Trimming cost V 3 bases and J 3 bases, with 2 bases left between them. The CDR3 runs 12 residues. Germline CDR1 MDHEN, CDR2 SYDVKM. The CDR3 sequence is CASSLDTGELFF. In DNA, the CDR3 is TGTGCCAGCAGTTTGGACACCGGGGAGCTGTTTTTT.

V usage is TRBV10-3 and J usage is TRBJ2-1; tentative D call: TRBD2 (6 bases). V lost 7 bases to trimming and J lost 5 bases, with 15 bases between them. The CDR3 totals 14 residues. Germline CDR1 ENHRY, CDR2 SYGVKD. CDR3 nucleotide sequence: TGTGCCATCAACCCCGGGACTGAAAACAATGAGCAGTTCTTC. Translation: CAINPGTENNEQFF.

The chain recombines TRBV7-2 with TRBJ2-2, with TRBD1 matching over 7 bases. The CDR3 extends over 16 amino acids. V lost 1 base to trimming and J lost 5 bases; unmatched junction nucleotides: 7. Germline V gene data show CDR1 as SGHTA and CDR2 as FQGNSA. CDR3 amino acids: CASSLVARGWTGELFF. The CDR3 coding sequence is TGTGCCAGCAGCTTAGTTGCCAGGGGGTGGACCGGGGAGCTGTTTTTT.

The rearrangement uses TRBV6-1 and TRBJ2-5; D unresolved. CDR3 length equals 14 residues. CDR1 and CDR2 (germline): MNHNS, SASEGT. Trimming pared 2 bases from V and 2 bases from J, leaving 9 bases between. The CDR3 nucleotides are TGTGCCAGCAGTGAAAGTAGGCTGCAAGAGACCCAGTACTTC. This gives the protein CASSESRLQETQYF.

The chain recombines TRBV12-3 or TRBV12-4 with TRBJ1-1, with D hard to call. Trimming took 6 bases from V and 4 from J, leaving 12 bases between them. This CDR3 contains 13 residues. The CDR3 loop reads CASSRWVGTEAFF. The CDR3 nucleotides are TGTGCCAGCAGCCGTTGGGTGGGCACTGAAGCTTTCTTT.

This clone was counted once. The chain combines TRBV18 with TRBJ2-1; 8 bases line up with TRBD1. Germline V CDR1 and CDR2: KGHSH, LQKENI. The CDR3 is made up of 15 amino acids. The junction had 7 bases not matched to a gene; V was cut back by 3 bases and J by 6 bases. The CDR3 nucleotides are TGTGCCAGCTCACCTGGGACAGGTCGAATCAATGAGCAGTTCTTC. Protein sequence: CASSPGTGRINEQFF.

This clone was seen once. This chain connects TRBV10-3 to TRBJ1-5; D not certain. Trimming cost V 0 bases and J 2 bases, with 11 bases left between them. The CDR3 has 16 amino acids. CDR1 is ENHRY, CDR2 SYGVKD, per germline. The CDR3, as DNA: TGTGCCATCAGTGAGTCGAAATGGGCCGGCAATCAGCCCCAGCATTTT. It yields the protein CAISESKWAGNQPQHF.

The V call is TRBV6-5, the J call TRBJ2-1, with TRBD1 matching over 10 bases. Germline CDR1 and CDR2: MNHEY and SVGAGI. The CDR3 runs to 14 residues. With V trimmed by 6 bases and J by 3 bases, 2 bases remained unmatched. The DNA for the CDR3 is TGTGCCAGCAGCGGACAGGGGGACTACAATGAGCAGTTCTTC. It specifies CASSGQGDYNEQFF.

A single count supports this clone. The rearrangement uses TRBV7-9 and TRBJ2-1, with TRBD2 matching 14 bases. CDR1 and CDR2 (germline): SEHNR, FQNEAQ (reference sequence). Trimming cost V 5 bases and J 6 bases; bases outside gene matches: 6. The CDR3 length is 16 residues. CDR3 loop: CASSHTGTSGSNEQFF. The CDR3 DNA reads TGTGCCAGCAGCCACACCGGGACTAGCGGGAGCAATGAGCAGTTCTTC.

This clone was detected once. The V and J genes are TRBV5-5 and TRBJ1-1; D is uncertain. This CDR3 spans 16 amino acids. CDR1 and CDR2 from the germline V gene are SGHKS and YYEKEE (reference sequence). V lost 5 bases, J lost 3 bases, and 20 bases lay in between. The CDR3 nucleotides read TGTGCCAGCAGGCGACATGTCTCCCCCACGGACACTGAAGCTTTCTTT. Its protein product is CASRRHVSPTDTEAFF.